The next 18 T cell receptor beta chains were all read from a single sample in a study of technical replicates of blood from several donors. Profiling relied on immunoSEQ multiplex PCR, and the TCRdb table lists in-frame clones only, not all of them. Among about 60,000 clones listed, 80% to 95% were seen once. Sequencing input: PBMCs. Receptors were obtained from a human donor in good health. Some clones in this sample may be carry-over from other donors' samples.

The genes are TRBV4-2 and TRBJ2-3; TRBD2 matches 8 bases. The CDR3 has 19 residues. V trimming: 2 bases; J trimming: 0 bases; junction bases outside the gene matches: 13. Germline values: CDR1 LGHNA, CDR2 YNFKEQ. The CDR3 DNA reads as TGTGCCAGCAGCCAATACATCGGGGGAGCGGGAGCTAGCACAGATACGCAGTATTTT. Amino acids: CASSQYIGGAGASTDTQYF.

The chain recombines TRBV30 with TRBJ1-1, with TRBD1 identical over 9 bases. Germline CDR1 reads GTSNPN; CDR2 reads SVGIG (reference sequence). The CDR3 runs 13 residues. V gave up 3 bases and J gave up 4 bases; unmatched junction bases: 3. As DNA, the CDR3 is TGTGCCTGGAGCCAGACAGGGGGCACTGAAGCTTTCTTT. Protein sequence: CAWSQTGGTEAFF.

The J gene is TRBJ2-5, the V gene TRBV10-3; TRBD2 matches 9 bases. The CDR3 runs to 14 residues. Germline CDR1 reads ENHRY; CDR2 reads SYGVKD. The ends lost 10 bases at V and 0 bases at J; junction bases unmatched: 6. The CDR3 nucleotides are TGTGCCACAGCGGTAGCGGGGGACCAAGAGACCCAGTACTTC. Amino acid sequence: CATAVAGDQETQYF.

The rearrangement uses TRBV7-2 and TRBJ2-2; 8 bases agree with TRBD1. Germline assignment: CDR1 SGHTA and CDR2 FQGNSA. CDR3 length: 16 amino acids. V lost 5 bases, J lost 4 bases, and 9 bases stayed unmatched. For the CDR3, the DNA is TGTGCCAGCAGCCCCCGGGACAGGAGAAGCACCGGGGAGCTGTTTTTT. Its translation is CASSPRDRRSTGELFF.

V usage is TRBV7-2 and J usage is TRBJ2-7; 10 nucleotides align to TRBD1. The junction had 10 bases not matched to a gene; V was cut back by 2 bases and J by 3 bases. This CDR3 is built from 17 residues. The germline V gene encodes CDR1 SGHTA and CDR2 FQGNSA. DNA for the CDR3: TGTGCCAGCAGCTTAACCGGGGCGGGACAGGGGAGCTACGAGCAGTACTTC. This encodes CASSLTGAGQGSYEQYF.

With respect to this clone: In the same sample, other DNA sequences code for this CDR3. The V call is TRBV2, the J call TRBJ2-3; D is possibly TRBD2 (5 bases). The germline CDR1 and CDR2 sequences are SNHLY and FYNNEI. The ends were cut back, 1 base at V and 6 bases at J, with 8 bases in the middle. The CDR3 has 13 amino acids. CDR3 nucleotide sequence: TGTGCCAGCAGTGAAGTCGGCGGGGATACGCAGTATTTT. Protein sequence: CASSEVGGDTQYF.

The chain recombines TRBV27 with TRBJ1-1; perhaps TRBD1 as D (5 bases). V lost 6 bases and J 1 base, leaving 9 bases between the germline ends. In germline, CDR1 is MNHEY, CDR2 SMNVEV (reference sequence). The CDR3 totals 13 residues. CDR3 coding DNA: TGTGCCAGCAGAAATGGACAGAACACTGAAGCTTTCTTT. It encodes CASRNGQNTEAFF.

The chain uses TRBV27 and TRBJ1-2; a weak D match, TRBD1 (6 bases). Trimming took off 1 base at V and 8 bases at J, with 11 bases between the two ends. In germline, CDR1 is MNHEY, CDR2 SMNVEV (reference sequence). The CDR3 consists of 13 residues. This CDR3 is CASSLLGGRGYTF. The CDR3 nucleotides read TGTGCCAGCAGTTTATTGGGGGGGCGAGGCTACACCTTC.

The chain uses TRBV4-3 and TRBJ2-7; TRBD1 agrees at 10 bases. Germline loops: CDR1 LGHNA, CDR2 YSLEER. J was trimmed by 5 bases and V by 4 bases; bases with no gene match: 11. The CDR3 contains 16 residues. The CDR3 DNA reads as TGCGCCAGCAGCCGATACCGGGACAGGGGTAGCAACGAGCAGTACTTC. Protein product: CASSRYRDRGSNEQYF.

In this sample, this clone turned up once. The V call is TRBV5-1, the J call TRBJ1-4; TRBD1 matches at 7 bases. The germline CDR1 and CDR2 sequences are SGHRS and YFSETQ. The CDR3 sequence is 16 residues long. The V gene end was trimmed by 4 bases and the J gene end by 0 bases; junction bases not matched to a gene: 6. The CDR3 DNA reads TGCGCCAGCAGCCCCGGGACAGCCGCAACTAATGAAAAACTGTTTTTT. Translation gives CASSPGTAATNEKLFF.

V is TRBV7-7 and J is TRBJ2-3, with D tentatively TRBD1 (5 bases). Germline CDR1 and CDR2: SSHAT and FNYEAQ (reference sequence). The V and J ends lost 5 bases and 5 bases respectively, with 14 bases between them. The CDR3 totals 14 residues. The CDR3 coding sequence is TGTGCCAGCAGCGCGACAGACCCGGGAGATACGCAGTATTTT. It specifies CASSATDPGDTQYF. The variable domain in full, completed from reference TRBV7-7 and TRBJ2-3, reads GAGVSQSPRYKVTKRGQDVTLRCDPISSHATLYWYQQALGQGPEFLTYFNYEAQPDKSGLPSDRFSAERPEGSISTLTIQRTEQRDSAMYRCASSATDPGDTQYFGPGTRLTVL.

The V gene is TRBV21-1, the J gene TRBJ2-7; TRBD2 is the table's D call, not checked against the DNA. TRBV21-1 is annotated as a pseudogene. There are 16 residues in the CDR3. The CDR3 sequence is CASSNSSGSGLDEQYF. The CDR3 DNA reads as TGTGCCAGCAGCAACTCTAGCGGGAGTGGATTGGACGAGCAGTACTTC.

This chain connects TRBV5-1 to TRBJ1-1; 9 bases line up with TRBD1. Germline CDR1 SGHRS, CDR2 YFSETQ. After removal of 4 bases from V and 0 bases from J, the junction contained 4 bases not matched to a gene. This CDR3 is built from 15 residues. DNA of the CDR3: TGCGCCAGCAGCCCGGGACAGGGCGTGAACACTGAAGCTTTCTTT. Its translation is CASSPGQGVNTEAFF.

The chain carries TRBV9 and TRBJ1-2, with D tentatively TRBD1 (6 bases). The CDR3 totals 12 residues. V shed 0 bases and J shed 10 bases, with 10 bases lying between them. Germline CDR1 SGDLS, CDR2 YYNGEE. For the CDR3, the DNA is TGTGCCAGCAGCGTAGTAGGGGGGGACTACACCTTC. It translates to CASSVVGGDYTF.

The genes are TRBV7-6 and TRBJ2-5; 8 positions agree with TRBD2. V gave up 5 bases and J gave up 9 bases; unmatched junction bases: 11. Germline CDR1 is SGHVS and CDR2 is FNYEAQ. The CDR3 is made up of 14 amino acids. The CDR3 DNA reads TGTGCCAGCAGCCCCTCACTAGCGGTCGCGGCCCAGTACTTC. It encodes CASSPSLAVAAQYF. Combining the CDR3 with reference TRBV7-6 and TRBJ2-5 gives the whole variable domain GAGVSQSPRYKVTKRGQDVALRCDPISGHVSLYWYRQALGQGPEFLTYFNYEAQQDKSGLPNDRFSAERPEGSISTLTIQRTEQRDSAMYRCASSPSLAVAAQYFGPGTRLLVL.

The J gene is TRBJ2-7, the V gene TRBV19, with TRBD1 as a possible D gene (6 bases). This CDR3 has 15 amino acids. V was trimmed by 3 bases and J by 3 bases, leaving 15 bases between them. CDR1 is LNHDA and CDR2 is SQIVND in the germline V gene (reference sequence). Here the CDR3 DNA reads TGTGCCAGTAGTATGGTCACAGGGAATGACTACGAGCAGTACTTC. Translation gives CASSMVTGNDYEQYF.

V is TRBV4-3 and J is TRBJ2-2, with TRBD2 identical over 10 bases. This CDR3 region has 15 residues. V was pared by 4 bases and J by 5 bases, with 4 bases of the junction left unmatched. The germline V gene encodes CDR1 LGHNA and CDR2 YSLEER. CDR3 region: CASSRTSGITGELFF. The CDR3, as DNA: TGCGCCAGCAGCCGCACTAGCGGGATTACCGGGGAGCTGTTTTTT.

The chain joins TRBV6-1 to TRBJ1-4; D possibly corresponds to TRBD1 (6 bases). Germline CDR1 reads MNHNS; CDR2 reads SASEGT. The CDR3 consists of 15 residues. V was shortened by 4 bases and J by 5 bases, with 14 bases between the two germline ends. CDR3 loop: CASSALRGQNEKLFF. DNA of the CDR3: TGTGCCAGCAGTGCCCTCAGAGGACAGAATGAAAAACTGTTTTTT.